This TCR beta chain derives from a study of shared clonotypes between healthy human individuals. Data came from immunoSEQ multiplex PCR; TCRdb stores just in-frame clones and leaves some out. This table holds about 1.5 million clones, around 98% found once. A note on this clone: Its antigen is undetermined.

Study-wide results and caveats: Relative to clonotypes present in all four donors, those not shared had lower generation probabilities.

V lost 1 base and J 7 bases, leaving 16 bases between the germline ends. The CDR3 has 15 residues. In germline, CDR1 is SGHTA, CDR2 FQGNSA. The TCR was taken from a man aged 25-40 years in good health. This sequence joins TRBV7-2 and TRBJ2-5; the D is unclear. The sequenced sample was naive CD4+ T cells sorted from blood. The subset is: CD45RA+ positively selected. CDR3 sequence reads: CASSLDPSPVRTQYF. The CDR3 nucleotides read TGTGCCAGCAGCTTAGACCCCAGTCCGGTAAGGACCCAGTACTTC.